This TCR beta chain was retrieved from a study of T cells expressing NK-cell markers. With the 5' RACE reads reprocessed, TCRdb shows one record per CDR3 protein and no DNA. The sample has about 260,000 distinct CDR3 sequences; the top ten hold around 0.37%. This CDR3 has 16 amino acids. The germline CDR1 and CDR2 sequences are DFQATT and SNEGSKA (reference sequence). The J gene is TRBJ1-6, the V gene TRBV20-1; checking the TCRdb D call of TRBD1 is not possible without DNA. The clonotype originates from a man aged 18 to 29 in good health. The sequenced sample consisted of blood T cells: a sorted CD56 or NKG2C T cell subset, CD4+ or CD8+ T cells, or bulk PBMC T cells (not recorded which). This chain's CDR3 is CSASRRGVPQVSPLHF.